This is a list of T cell receptor beta chains from one sample in a study of regulatory T cells in long-lasting Graves disease. TCRdb re-called the multiplex PCR reads with MiXCR, one entry per CDR3 protein. The repertoire includes about 430,000 distinct CDR3 sequences, about 15% of them detected once, and under 9% sits in the top ten. The same sample was also used in a study of T cells in Graves' hyperthyroidism and ophthalmopathy.

This sample comprised peripheral blood mononuclear cells (PBMCs), obtained at new diagnosis, from a patient treated with antithyroid drugs. All receptors come from a middle-aged woman with Graves disease. The CDR3 runs from the conserved cysteine through the conserved F or W.

V	J	CDR3
TRBV5-6	TRBJ1-2	CASSRDGYTYGYTF
TRBV9	TRBJ1-2	CASSVGEGNYGYTF
TRBV7-3	TRBJ1-5	CASSLDIWFQPQHF
TRBV6-2/TRBV6-3	TRBJ2-7	CASSYSGSAPPEQYF
TRBV28	TRBJ2-5	CASSLASGRVETQYF
TRBV9	TRBJ2-7	CASSVVQDSYEQYF
TRBV30	TRBJ1-2	CAGDFRGFYGYTF
TRBV7-9	TRBJ2-6	CASSPLAGGSGANVLTF
TRBV12-3/TRBV12-4	TRBJ2-7	CASSTGLAGVSEQYF
TRBV15	TRBJ2-1	CATSREGNRGANEQFF
TRBV7-7	TRBJ2-3	CASSLVSGVSTDTQYF
TRBV12-3/TRBV12-4	TRBJ2-2	CASSLVFGELFF
TRBV5-1	TRBJ2-1	CASSLAPLAGGPSNEQFF
TRBV19	TRBJ1-2	CASSEGGWANYGYTF
TRBV12-3/TRBV12-4	TRBJ2-7	CASSEGVSSYEQYF
TRBV2	TRBJ1-6	CASSTDSRDSPLHF
TRBV4-1	TRBJ2-1	CASSQLGTESYNEQFF
TRBV20-1	TRBJ2-3	CSAPLGLARDTQYF
TRBV12-3/TRBV12-4	TRBJ2-1	CASRGPDNEQFF
TRBV12-3/TRBV12-4	TRBJ2-1	CASSPPSVPYNEQFF
TRBV20-1	TRBJ2-3	CSARGQDGTDTQYF
TRBV29-1	TRBJ2-5	CSVESPGETQYF
TRBV28	TRBJ2-5	CASSLPTSGYHQETQYF
TRBV29-1	TRBJ2-5	CSVAGQSRETQYF
TRBV28	TRBJ1-1	CATHFTGGQNTEAFF
TRBV12-3/TRBV12-4	TRBJ1-3	CASSLLGISGNTIYF
TRBV19	TRBJ2-1	CASSISGLAKYNEQFF
TRBV28	TRBJ1-6	CASSFQGEGTPLHF
TRBV30	TRBJ2-3	CAWSPRAPNTDTQYF
TRBV28	TRBJ2-1	CASRERAAYNEQFF
TRBV18	TRBJ2-3	CASSPGTSGADTQYF